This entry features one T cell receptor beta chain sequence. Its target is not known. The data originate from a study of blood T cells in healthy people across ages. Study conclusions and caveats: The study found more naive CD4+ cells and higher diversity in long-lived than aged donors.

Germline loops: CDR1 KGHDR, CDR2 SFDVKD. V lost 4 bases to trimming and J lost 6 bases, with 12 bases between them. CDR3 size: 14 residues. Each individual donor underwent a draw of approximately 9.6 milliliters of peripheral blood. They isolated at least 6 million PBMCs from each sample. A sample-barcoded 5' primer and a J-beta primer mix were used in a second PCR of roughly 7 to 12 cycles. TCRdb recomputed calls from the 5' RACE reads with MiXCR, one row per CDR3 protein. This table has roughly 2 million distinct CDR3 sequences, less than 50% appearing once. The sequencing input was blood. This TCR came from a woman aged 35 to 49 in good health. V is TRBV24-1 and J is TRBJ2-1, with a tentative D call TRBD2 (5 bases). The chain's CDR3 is CATSETTKINEQFF. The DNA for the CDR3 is TGTGCCACCAGTGAGACGACTAAGATCAATGAGCAGTTCTTC.